The entry below gives a single TCR beta chain sequence along with its context. The antigen remains unidentified. This sample is drawn from a study of cytotoxic CD8 clonotypes in ibrutinib-treated CLL. At the level of the study: Following a median 12 months of treatment, with a range of 6 to 36, response samples were taken.

Clones were sequenced by immunoSEQ multiplex PCR, and TCRdb holds only the in-frame ones, with some missing. Of fewer than 400,000 clones in the sample, over 60% were seen once. Study-level points and caveats: Clonality was higher at ibrutinib response and returned toward baseline at progression. Lymph node repertoires were not studied, and sampling times were unmatched.

V trimming: 4 bases; J trimming: 8 bases; junction bases outside the gene matches: 10. This CDR3 spans 14 amino acids. Per germline, CDR1 ENHRY and CDR2 SYGVKD. V usage is TRBV10-3 and J usage is TRBJ2-5; 7 positions agree with TRBD1. Sequencing used PBMCs, obtained after 36 months of ibrutinib treatment. The sequence derives from a human donor with chronic lymphocytic leukemia. CDR3: CAISGHDRDGTQYF. In DNA, the CDR3 is TGTGCCATCAGTGGACACGACAGGGATGGAACCCAGTACTTC.